In this sample, the clone carrying this TCR beta chain turned up many times. What it binds is unknown. The source of the sample is a study of T cells in Graves' hyperthyroidism and ophthalmopathy. Findings of the study overall: Ophthalmopathy was told apart from stable hyperthyroidism by a 13 V-J model.

The CDR3 has 14 amino acids. Germline V CDR1 and CDR2: SGHTA, FQGNSA. V was clipped by 3 bases and J by 2 bases; unmatched bases: 3. Template material for amplifying TCR beta CDR3 regions consisted of RNA transcripts. Primed by the HTBI set, a first-round RT-PCR was run on the TCR CDR3. TCRdb itself ran the multiplex PCR reads through MiXCR, one entry per CDR3 protein. Of a few hundred thousand distinct CDR3 sequences listed, approximately 14% are singletons. This clonotype was obtained from a woman between 18 and 29 years old with Graves' hyperthyroidism that later progressed to Graves' ophthalmopathy. The source material was blood. This chain joins TRBV7-2 and TRBJ2-7; 8 bases line up with TRBD2. CDR3 DNA sequence: TGTGCCAGCAGCTTCTTGCGGGAGGCCTACGAGCAGTACTTC. Translated: CASSFLREAYEQYF. Full variable domain (missing parts from reference TRBV7-2 and TRBJ2-7): GAGVSQSPSNKVTEKGKDVELRCDPISGHTALYWYRQSLGQGLEFLIYFQGNSAPDKSGLPSDRFSAERTGGSVSTLTIQRTQQEDSAVYLCASSFLREAYEQYFGPGTRLTVT.